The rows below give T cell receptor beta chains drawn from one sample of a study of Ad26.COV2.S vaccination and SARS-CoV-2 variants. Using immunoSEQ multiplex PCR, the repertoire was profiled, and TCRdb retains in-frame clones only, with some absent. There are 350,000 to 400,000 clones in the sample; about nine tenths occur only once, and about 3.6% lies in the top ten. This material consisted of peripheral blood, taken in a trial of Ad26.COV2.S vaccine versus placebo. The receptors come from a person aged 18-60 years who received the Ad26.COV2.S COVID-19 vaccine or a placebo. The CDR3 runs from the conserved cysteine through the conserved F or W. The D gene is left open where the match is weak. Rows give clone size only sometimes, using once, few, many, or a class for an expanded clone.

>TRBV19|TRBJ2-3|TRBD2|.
CASSFAGGRTDTQYF
TGTGCCAGTAGTTTTGCGGGGGGGCGCACAGATACGCAGTATTTT
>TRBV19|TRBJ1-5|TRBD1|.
CASSEDRGRNQPQHF
TGTGCCAGTAGTGAGGACAGGGGGCGTAATCAGCCCCAGCATTTT
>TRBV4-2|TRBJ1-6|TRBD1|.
CASSRLTGSYSPLHF
TGTGCCAGCAGCCGCCTGACAGGGTCTTATTCACCCCTCCACTTT
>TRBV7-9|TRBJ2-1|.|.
CASSKDVTWGEQFF
TGTGCCAGCAGCAAAGATGTAACCTGGGGTGAGCAGTTCTTC
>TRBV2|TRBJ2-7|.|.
CASSRTGYEQYF
TGTGCCAGCAGTCGTACAGGGTACGAGCAGTACTTC
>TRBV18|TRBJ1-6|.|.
CASSPKGRNSPLHF
TGTGCCAGCTCACCAAAGGGCCGCAATTCACCCCTCCACTTT
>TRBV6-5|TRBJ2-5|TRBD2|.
CASSSTLGEGMETQYF
TGTGCCAGCAGTTCCACCCTGGGGGAGGGGATGGAGACCCAGTACTTC
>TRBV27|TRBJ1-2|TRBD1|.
CASSLSSGQGATGYTF
TGTGCCAGCAGTTTATCCTCTGGACAGGGGGCGACAGGCTACACCTTC
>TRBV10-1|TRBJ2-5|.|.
CASSAGTETQYF
TGCGCCAGCAGTGCTGGGACGGAGACCCAGTACTTC
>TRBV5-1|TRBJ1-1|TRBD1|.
CASRTRTGAENTEAFF
TGCGCCAGCAGGACACGGACAGGGGCAGAGAACACTGAAGCTTTCTTT
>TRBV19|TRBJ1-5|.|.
CASSIKNAGTRQPQHF
TGTGCCAGTAGTATTAAGAACGCAGGGACAAGACAGCCCCAGCATTTT
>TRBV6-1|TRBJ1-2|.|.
CASSEINYGYTF
TGTGCCAGCAGTGAAATCAACTATGGCTACACCTTC
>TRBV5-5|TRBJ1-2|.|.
CASSRTENGYTF
TGTGCCAGCAGCCGGACAGAGAATGGCTACACCTTC
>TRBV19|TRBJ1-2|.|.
CASSISGSAYGYTF
TGTGCCAGTAGTATATCGGGGTCGGCCTATGGCTACACCTTC
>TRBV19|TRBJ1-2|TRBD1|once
CASSMWDRGGYTF
TGTGCCAGTAGTATGTGGGACAGAGGTGGCTACACCTTC
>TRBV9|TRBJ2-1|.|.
CASSVAAGLAGNEQFF
TGTGCCAGCAGCGTAGCTGCCGGACTGGCTGGCAATGAGCAGTTCTTC
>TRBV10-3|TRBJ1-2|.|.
CAISERRVLSNYGYTF
TGTGCCATCAGTGAGCGAAGGGTGTTGTCGAACTATGGCTACACCTTC
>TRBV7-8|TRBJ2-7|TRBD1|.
CASSLWDRGYEQYF
TGTGCCAGCAGCTTATGGGACAGGGGGTACGAGCAGTACTTC
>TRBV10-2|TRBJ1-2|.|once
CASSTGFGYTF
TGCGCCAGCAGTACAGGGTTTGGCTACACCTTC
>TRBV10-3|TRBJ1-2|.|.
CAISESTPRYGYTF
TGTGCCATCAGTGAGTCTACCCCCAGATATGGCTACACCTTC
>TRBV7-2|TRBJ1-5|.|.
CASSIQTDDNQPQHF
TGTGCCAGCAGCATCCAGACGGATGATAATCAGCCCCAGCATTTT
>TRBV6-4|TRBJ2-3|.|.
CASSDGPLGSDTQYF
TGTGCCAGCAGTGACGGACCCTTAGGATCAGATACGCAGTATTTT
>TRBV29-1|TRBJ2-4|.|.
CSVELGGASKNIQYF
TGCAGCGTTGAATTGGGGGGCGCGTCCAAAAACATTCAGTACTTC
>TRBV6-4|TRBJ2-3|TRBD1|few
CASSVGDRSTDTQYF
TGTGCCAGCAGTGTGGGGGACAGGTCCACAGATACGCAGTATTTT
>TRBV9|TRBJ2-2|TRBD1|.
CASSVVAGGPGELFF
TGTGCCAGCAGCGTAGTGGCAGGGGGCCCCGGGGAGCTGTTTTTT